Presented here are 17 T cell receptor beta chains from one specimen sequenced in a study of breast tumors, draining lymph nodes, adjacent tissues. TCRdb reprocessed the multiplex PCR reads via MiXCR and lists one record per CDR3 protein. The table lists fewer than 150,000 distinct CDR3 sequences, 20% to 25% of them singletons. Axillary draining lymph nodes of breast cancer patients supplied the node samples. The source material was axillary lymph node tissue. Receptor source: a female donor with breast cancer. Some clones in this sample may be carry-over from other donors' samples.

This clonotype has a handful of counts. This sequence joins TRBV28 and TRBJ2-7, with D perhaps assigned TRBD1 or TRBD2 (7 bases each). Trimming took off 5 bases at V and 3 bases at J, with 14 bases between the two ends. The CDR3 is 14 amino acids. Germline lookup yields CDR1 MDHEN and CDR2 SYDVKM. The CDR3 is CASSQDRDYYEQYF. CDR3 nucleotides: TGTGCCAGCAGTCAAGACAGGGACTACTACGAGCAGTACTTC.

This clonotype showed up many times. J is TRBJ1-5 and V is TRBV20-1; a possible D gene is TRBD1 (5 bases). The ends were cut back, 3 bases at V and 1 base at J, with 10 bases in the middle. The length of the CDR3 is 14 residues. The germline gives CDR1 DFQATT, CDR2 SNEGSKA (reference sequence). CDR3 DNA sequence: TGCAGTGCTAGTGATCGGGGGAGCAATCAGCCCCAGCATTTT. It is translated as CSASDRGSNQPQHF.

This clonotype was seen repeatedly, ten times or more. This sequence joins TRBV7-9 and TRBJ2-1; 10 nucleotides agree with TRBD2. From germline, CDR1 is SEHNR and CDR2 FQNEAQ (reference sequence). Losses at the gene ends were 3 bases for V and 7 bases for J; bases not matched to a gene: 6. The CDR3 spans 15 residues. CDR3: CASSFLLAGVNEQFF. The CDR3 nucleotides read TGTGCCAGCAGCTTTCTCCTAGCGGGAGTGAATGAGCAGTTCTTC.

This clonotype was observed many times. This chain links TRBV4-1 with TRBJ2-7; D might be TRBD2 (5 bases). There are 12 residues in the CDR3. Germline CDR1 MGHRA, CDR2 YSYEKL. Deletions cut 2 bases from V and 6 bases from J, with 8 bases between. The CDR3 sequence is CASSQSGGEQYF. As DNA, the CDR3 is TGCGCCAGCAGCCAAAGCGGTGGCGAGCAGTACTTC.

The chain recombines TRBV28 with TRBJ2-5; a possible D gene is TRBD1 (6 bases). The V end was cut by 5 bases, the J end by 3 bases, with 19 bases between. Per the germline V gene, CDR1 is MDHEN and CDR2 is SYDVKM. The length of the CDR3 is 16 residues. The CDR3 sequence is CASSLPQTGREETQYF. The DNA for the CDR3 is TGTGCCAGCAGTCTACCCCAAACAGGGCGCGAAGAGACCCAGTACTTC. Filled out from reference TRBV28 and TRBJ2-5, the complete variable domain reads DVKVTQSSRYLVKRTGEKVFLECVQDMDHENMFWYRQDPGLGLRLIYFSYDVKMKEKGDIPEGYSVSREKKERFSLILESASTNQTSMYLCASSLPQTGREETQYFGPGTRLLVL.

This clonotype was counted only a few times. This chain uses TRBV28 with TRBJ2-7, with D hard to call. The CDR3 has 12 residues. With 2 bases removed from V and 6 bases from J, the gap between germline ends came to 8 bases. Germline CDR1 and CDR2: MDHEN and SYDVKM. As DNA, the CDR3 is TGTGCCAGCAGTTTAGGTTGGGGCGAGCAGTACTTC. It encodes CASSLGWGEQYF.

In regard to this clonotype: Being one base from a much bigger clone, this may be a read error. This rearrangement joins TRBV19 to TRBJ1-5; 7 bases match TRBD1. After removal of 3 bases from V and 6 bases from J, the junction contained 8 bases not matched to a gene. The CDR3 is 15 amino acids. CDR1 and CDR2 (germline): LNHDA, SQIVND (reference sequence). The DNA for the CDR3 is TGTGCCAGTAGTATTAGACAGGGTCGGACTCAGCCCCAGCATTTT. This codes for CASSIRQGRTQPQHF.

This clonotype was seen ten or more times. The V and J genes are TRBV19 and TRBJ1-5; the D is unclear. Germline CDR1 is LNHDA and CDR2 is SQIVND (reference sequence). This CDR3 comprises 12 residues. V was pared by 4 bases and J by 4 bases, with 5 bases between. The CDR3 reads CASSRLNQPQHF. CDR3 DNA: TGTGCCAGTAGTAGACTGAATCAGCCCCAGCATTTT.

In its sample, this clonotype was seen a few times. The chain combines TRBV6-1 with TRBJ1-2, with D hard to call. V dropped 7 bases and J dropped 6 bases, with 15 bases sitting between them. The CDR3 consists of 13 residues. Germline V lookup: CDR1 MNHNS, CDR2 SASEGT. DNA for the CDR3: TGTGCCAGCACCGAGTCGGCTTACCATGGCTACACCTTC. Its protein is CASTESAYHGYTF.

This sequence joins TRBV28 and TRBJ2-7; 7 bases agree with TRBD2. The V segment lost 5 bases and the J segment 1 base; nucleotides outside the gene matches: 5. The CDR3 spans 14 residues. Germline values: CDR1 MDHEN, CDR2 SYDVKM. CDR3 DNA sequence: TGTGCCAGCAGTCAGAAACTAGCGTCCTACGAGCAGTACTTC. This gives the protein CASSQKLASYEQYF.

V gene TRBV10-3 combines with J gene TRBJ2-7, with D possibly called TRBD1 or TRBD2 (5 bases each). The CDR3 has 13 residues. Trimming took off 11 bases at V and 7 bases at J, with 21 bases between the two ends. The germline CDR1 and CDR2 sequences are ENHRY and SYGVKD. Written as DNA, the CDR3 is TGTGCCGCCACCGGGACGGCACAAACTGAGCAGTACTTC. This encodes CAATGTAQTEQYF.

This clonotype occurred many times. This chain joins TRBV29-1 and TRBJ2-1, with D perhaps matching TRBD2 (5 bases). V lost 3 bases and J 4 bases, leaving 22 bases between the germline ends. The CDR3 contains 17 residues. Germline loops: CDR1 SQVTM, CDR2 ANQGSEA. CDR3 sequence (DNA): TGCAGCGTTGAGCGGGCCCTACAGAGACGGTTTTACAATGAGCAGTTCTTC. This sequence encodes CSVERALQRRFYNEQFF.

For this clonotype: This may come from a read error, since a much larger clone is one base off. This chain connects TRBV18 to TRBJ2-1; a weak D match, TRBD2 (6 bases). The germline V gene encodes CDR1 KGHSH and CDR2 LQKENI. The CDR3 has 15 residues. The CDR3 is CASSPLQRVYNEQSF. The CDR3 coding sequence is TGTGCCAGCTCACCATTACAGCGGGTTTACAATGAGCAGTCCTTC.

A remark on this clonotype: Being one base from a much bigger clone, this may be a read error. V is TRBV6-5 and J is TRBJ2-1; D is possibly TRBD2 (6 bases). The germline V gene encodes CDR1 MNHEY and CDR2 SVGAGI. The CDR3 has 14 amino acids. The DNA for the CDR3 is TGTGCCAGCAGTTACCCGGGAGTCTACAATGGGCAGTTCTTC. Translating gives CASSYPGVYNGQFF.

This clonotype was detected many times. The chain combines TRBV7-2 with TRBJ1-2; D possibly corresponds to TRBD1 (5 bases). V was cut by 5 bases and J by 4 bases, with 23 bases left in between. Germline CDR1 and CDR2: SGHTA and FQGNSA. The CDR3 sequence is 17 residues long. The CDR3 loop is CASSPQVGTSGFYGYTF. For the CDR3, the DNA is TGTGCCAGCAGCCCCCAAGTGGGGACGTCAGGCTTCTATGGCTACACCTTC.

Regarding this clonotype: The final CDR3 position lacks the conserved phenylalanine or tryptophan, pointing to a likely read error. In nucleotides, the CDR3 is TGTGCCAGCAGTCTCCTAGCGGGGTCTAGCGCAGATACGCAGTATCTT. Translating it yields CASSLLAGSSADTQYL. The genes are TRBV6-5 and TRBJ2-3, with 9 bases matching TRBD2. V lost 5 bases and J lost 4; bases outside the gene matches: 10. Looked up from germline, CDR1 is MNHEY and CDR2 is SVGAGI. There are 16 residues in the CDR3.

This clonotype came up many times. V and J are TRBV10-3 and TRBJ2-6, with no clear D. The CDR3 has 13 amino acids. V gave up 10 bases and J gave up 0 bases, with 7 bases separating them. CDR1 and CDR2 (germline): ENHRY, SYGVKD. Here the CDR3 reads CATYSSGANVLTF. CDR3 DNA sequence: TGTGCCACCTATTCCTCTGGGGCCAACGTCCTGACTTTC.